Presented here are 19 T cell receptor beta chains from one specimen sequenced in a study of CD8+ T cells in alopecia areata. As for treatment: oral pan-JAK inhibitor, 5-10 mg twice daily. Investigators isolated RNA and reverse transcribed it into cDNA to act as the sequencing template. Sequencing used immunoSEQ multiplex PCR; TCRdb keeps in-frame clones, though not all of them. In the table there are approximately 200,000 clones, 58% of which are singletons. The sample consisted of CD4+ T cells sorted from blood, taken at week 24, from a patient treated with tofacitinib. These receptors originate from a human donor with alopecia areata.

This chain connects TRBV9 to TRBJ2-5; D is unresolved. V lost 0 bases to trimming and J lost 5 bases, with 11 bases between them. CDR1 is SGDLS and CDR2 is YYNGEE in the germline V gene. This CDR3 has 14 residues. The CDR3 DNA is TGTGCCAGCAGCGTAGATTCGGGTGTGGAGACCCAGTACTTC. Translation: CASSVDSGVETQYF. The full variable domain, in which reference TRBV9 and TRBJ2-5 provide the parts outside the CDR3, is DSGVTQTPKHLITATGQRVTLRCSPRSGDLSVYWYQQSLDQGLQFLIQYYNGEERAKGNILERFSAQQFPDLHSELNLSSLELGDSALYFCASSVDSGVETQYFGPGTRLLVL.

The V gene is TRBV5-6, the J gene TRBJ2-7, with D possibly being TRBD2 (6 bases). Germline V CDR1 and CDR2: SGHDT, YYEEEE. The CDR3 sequence is 15 residues long. V lost 2 bases to trimming and J lost 2 bases, with 14 bases between them. Written as DNA, the CDR3 is TGTGCCAGCAGCTTCAGGGCCGGGGGAGCCTACGAGCAGTACTTC. It translates to CASSFRAGGAYEQYF.

The chain is built from TRBV5-4 and TRBJ1-4, with 9 bases that match TRBD1. V lost 4 bases, J lost 8 bases, and 6 bases stayed unmatched. Germline CDR1 is SGHNT and CDR2 is YYREEE (reference sequence). The CDR3 contains 14 residues. The chain's CDR3 is CASSTYGTGEKLFF. For the CDR3, the DNA is TGTGCCAGCAGCACCTACGGGACAGGGGAAAAACTGTTTTTT.

V usage is TRBV5-1 and J usage is TRBJ2-5, with D possibly TRBD2 on 5 matching bases. The CDR3 length is 14 residues. Trimming removed 0 bases at V and 13 bases at J, with 19 bases between. Germline CDR1 SGHRS, CDR2 YFSETQ. The CDR3 DNA reads TGCGCCAGCAGCTTGGATGGAAGGCGGGCAGACCCGTACTTC. This encodes CASSLDGRRADPYF.

CDR3 sequence: CASSLLPRPDYEQYF. In nucleotides, the CDR3 is TGCGCCAGCAGCCTCCTACCACGCCCGGATTACGAGCAGTACTTC. The genes are TRBV5-1 and TRBJ2-7; D gene uncertain. With 4 bases removed from V and 4 bases from J, the gap between germline ends came to 18 bases. Germline CDR1 is SGHRS and CDR2 is YFSETQ. This CDR3 is 15 amino acids long.

This sequence joins TRBV5-1 and TRBJ1-2; D is unclear. The CDR3 has 15 amino acids. Germline assignment: CDR1 SGHRS and CDR2 YFSETQ. V shed 0 bases and J shed 6 bases, with 15 bases lying between them. This CDR3 reads CASSLDSEAPHGYTF. CDR3 sequence (DNA): TGCGCCAGCAGCTTGGATAGCGAAGCGCCCCATGGCTACACCTTC.

This rearrangement joins TRBV27 to TRBJ1-1, with TRBD1 matching over 7 bases. CDR1 and CDR2 (germline): MNHEY, SMNVEV (reference sequence). The V gene end was trimmed by 3 bases and the J gene end by 3 bases; junction bases not matched to a gene: 7. There are 15 residues in the CDR3. CDR3 DNA: TGTGCCAGCAGTTTTAACCCCGACAGGGACACTGAAGCTTTCTTT. Translated: CASSFNPDRDTEAFF.

The sample holds many counts of this clone. This rearrangement joins TRBV7-9 to TRBJ1-1, with 7 bases that match TRBD1. The germline CDR1 and CDR2 sequences are SEHNR and FQNEAQ (reference sequence). This CDR3 is 14 amino acids long. The junction had 6 bases not matched to a gene; V was cut back by 5 bases and J by 3 bases. In DNA form, the CDR3 reads TGTGCCAGCAGCAAACGACAGGGAGACACTGAAGCTTTCTTT. This encodes CASSKRQGDTEAFF.

The chain combines TRBV30 with TRBJ1-1; D gene unclear. Germline V gene lookup returns CDR1 GTSNPN and CDR2 SVGIG (reference sequence). V lost 2 bases, J lost 5 bases, and 9 bases lay in between. The CDR3 is 12 residues long. The DNA for the CDR3 is TGTGCCTGGAGTAGGTTGGGGACTGAAGCTTTCTTT. Protein sequence: CAWSRLGTEAFF.

V usage is TRBV2 and J usage is TRBJ1-2; TRBD1 is a possible D gene (6 bases). This CDR3 has 14 residues. V lost 4 bases to trimming and J lost 7 bases, with 16 bases between them. From germline, CDR1 is SNHLY and CDR2 FYNNEI. CDR3 region: CASSAWAGDSGYTF. The DNA of the CDR3 is TGTGCCAGCAGTGCTTGGGCAGGGGATTCTGGCTACACCTTC.

Worth noting for this clone: Other DNA sequences in this specimen translate into the identical CDR3. This chain links TRBV4-3 with TRBJ2-7; no clear D. Trimming cost V 0 bases and J 4 bases, with 13 bases left between them. CDR3 length equals 15 residues. Germline values: CDR1 LGHNA, CDR2 YSLEER. Here the CDR3 reads CASSQDARERYEQYF. The CDR3 nucleotides read TGCGCCAGCAGCCAAGACGCACGCGAACGGTACGAGCAGTACTTC.

There are a few counts of this clone. V and J are TRBV30 and TRBJ2-7; no firm D call. Germline V gives CDR1 GTSNPN, CDR2 SVGIG (reference sequence). There are 13 residues in the CDR3. The germline V and J ends were trimmed by 3 bases and 2 bases, with 11 bases remaining between them. CDR3 residues: CAWSASSTYEQYF. The CDR3 DNA is TGTGCCTGGAGCGCCAGTAGCACCTACGAGCAGTACTTC.

This chain connects TRBV5-1 to TRBJ2-3; 7 bases are a match to TRBD1. Losses at the gene ends were 5 bases for V and 7 bases for J; bases not matched to a gene: 10. The CDR3 totals 14 residues. CDR1 is SGHRS and CDR2 is YFSETQ in the germline V gene. The CDR3 nucleotides read TGCGCCAGCAGTTACGGACAGGAGAGGAATACGCAGTATTTT. As protein: CASSYGQERNTQYF.

This clone was observed a few times. V is TRBV7-9 and J is TRBJ1-2; D remains ambiguous. Per germline, CDR1 SEHNR and CDR2 FQNEAQ (reference sequence). The CDR3 runs 13 residues. V was trimmed by 1 base and J by 2 bases, leaving 5 bases between them. In DNA form, the CDR3 reads TGTGCCAGCAGCTTAGAACGGAACTATGGCTACACCTTC. Protein sequence: CASSLERNYGYTF. The entire variable domain, with the rest obtained from reference TRBV7-9 and TRBJ1-2, is as follows: DTGVSQNPRHKITKRGQNVTFRCDPISEHNRLYWYRQTLGQGPEFLTYFQNEAQLEKSRLLSDRFSAERPKGSFSTLEIQRTEQGDSAMYLCASSLERNYGYTFGSGTRLTVV.

This clone showed up just once. This chain links TRBV6-1 with TRBJ1-5; D gene ambiguous. Germline V gene data show CDR1 as MNHNS and CDR2 as SASEGT. The CDR3 runs 14 residues. V was pared by 7 bases and J by 3 bases, with 13 bases between. Here the CDR3 reads CASNKDPLNQPQHF. The CDR3 nucleotides are TGTGCCAGCAACAAGGATCCCCTCAATCAGCCCCAGCATTTT.

This chain connects TRBV29-1 to TRBJ1-5; a possible D gene is TRBD1 (5 bases). Germline CDR1 is SQVTM and CDR2 is ANQGSEA. The CDR3 consists of 12 residues. V lost 6 bases and J 7 bases, leaving 13 bases between the germline ends. CDR3 loop: CSVGYGDQPQHF. The CDR3 nucleotides read TGCAGCGTGGGTTATGGGGACCAGCCCCAGCATTTT. The full variable domain, its missing parts supplied by reference TRBV29-1 and TRBJ1-5, is SAVISQKPSRDICQRGTSLTIQCQVDSQVTMMFWYRQQPGQSLTLIATANQGSEATYESGFVIDKFPISRPNLTFSTLTVSNMSPEDSSIYLCSVGYGDQPQHFGDGTRLSIL.

The rearrangement uses TRBV29-1 and TRBJ1-5; no definite D call. Germline V gene sequence: CDR1 SQVTM, CDR2 ANQGSEA. The CDR3 length is 13 residues. The ends were cut back, 4 bases at V and 2 bases at J, with 9 bases in the middle. CDR3 in DNA: TGCAGCGTTGCTGTGAACCGCAATCAGCCCCAGCATTTT. It translates to CSVAVNRNQPQHF.

This chain links TRBV9 with TRBJ2-2; D uncertain. The CDR3 is made up of 12 amino acids. The germline V and J ends were trimmed by 0 bases and 9 bases, with 6 bases remaining between them. From germline, CDR1 is SGDLS and CDR2 YYNGEE. CDR3 amino acids: CASSVGNRELFF. In DNA form, the CDR3 reads TGTGCCAGCAGCGTAGGAAACCGGGAGCTGTTTTTT.

This chain connects TRBV27 to TRBJ2-7; 8 nucleotides match TRBD1. J gave up 4 bases and V 4 bases, and 6 bases lay outside the gene matches. The CDR3 has 14 residues. Germline V gene lookup returns CDR1 MNHEY and CDR2 SMNVEV (reference sequence). The CDR3 region has the DNA TGTGCCAGCAGTTCGGACAGGGTCGGGTACGAGCAGTACTTC. As protein: CASSSDRVGYEQYF.